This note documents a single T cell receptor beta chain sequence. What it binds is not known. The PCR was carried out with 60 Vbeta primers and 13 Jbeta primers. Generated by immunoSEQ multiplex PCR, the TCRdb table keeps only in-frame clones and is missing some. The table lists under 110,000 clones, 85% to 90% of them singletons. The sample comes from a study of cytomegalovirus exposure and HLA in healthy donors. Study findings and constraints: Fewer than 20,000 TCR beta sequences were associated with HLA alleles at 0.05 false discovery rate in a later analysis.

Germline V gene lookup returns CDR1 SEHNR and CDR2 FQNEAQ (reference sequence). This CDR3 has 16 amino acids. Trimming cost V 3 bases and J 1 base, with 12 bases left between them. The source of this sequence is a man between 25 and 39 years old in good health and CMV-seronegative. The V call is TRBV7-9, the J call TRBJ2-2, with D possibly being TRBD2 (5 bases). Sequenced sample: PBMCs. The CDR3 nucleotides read TGTGCCAGCAGCTTCAACTTGGACTGGAACACCGGGGAGCTGTTTTTT. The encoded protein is CASSFNLDWNTGELFF.